This TCR beta chain was profiled in a study of T-cell memory formation after mild COVID-19. Looking at the study overall: Largely, the TCR clusters proved donor specific.

General observations from the study: Clones that contracted from day 15 to 85 were balanced CD4/CD8, while later expanders leaned CD4+. Contracting CD4+ clones were located mainly in CM and EM, and CD8+ clones in EMRA.

Germline loops: CDR1 MNHEY, CDR2 SMNVEV (reference sequence). V was pared by 3 bases and J by 4 bases, with 10 bases between. The length of the CDR3 is 14 residues. This clonotype was counted many times. No antigen is known for it. Barcoded TCR alpha and TCR beta cDNA libraries with UMIs came from 5'RACE using constant-segment primers. MiXCR, run by TCRdb on the 5' RACE reads, gives a single entry per CDR3 protein. The top ten clones hold 20% to 25% of a sample with approximately 250,000 distinct CDR3 sequences, about 17% of them seen once. Specimen: PBMCs or a T cell subset sorted from them (not recorded which). The sequence was collected from a man between 18 and 35 years old who had mild COVID-19 (a few samples of this study predate the infection). Cell type and time point are not known. This chain joins TRBV27 and TRBJ1-5; D is undetermined. CDR3 bases: TGTGCCAGCAGTTTGGGCGGAACAAATCAGCCCCAGCATTTT. Its protein product is CASSLGGTNQPQHF.